This T cell receptor beta chain was documented in a study of T cell repertoires in cytomegalovirus infection. At the level of the study: CMV infection together with matching HLA type was indicated by public TCR beta signatures.

From the reads, TCRdb called clonotypes with MiXCR, one entry per CDR3 protein. The profile shows about 190,000 distinct CDR3 sequences, less than 9.5% of them singletons. Study observations and caveats: Cumulated frequencies of public TCR beta families served to identify carriers of CMV plus the relevant HLA. HLA-C-restricted, CMV-specific TCR beta clonotypes were dominant ex vivo.

CDR3 length: 14 amino acids. V was cut by 0 bases and J by 1 base, with 6 bases left in between. Germline CDR1 KGHSH, CDR2 LQKENI. About this clonotype itself: What it binds is unknown.

This rearrangement joins TRBV18 to TRBJ2-5; D not certain. The specimen sequenced was PBMCs. The TCR comes from a human donor in good health (CMV status not recorded). Some clones in this sample may be carry-over from other donors' samples. As DNA, the CDR3 is TGTGCCAGCTCACCACCGGATATCCAAGAGACCCAGTACTTC. As protein: CASSPPDIQETQYF.